This T cell receptor beta chain was documented in a study of CD8+CD57+ T cells in acquired aplastic anemia. Study details: Across the sorted CD4+ and CD8+ cells, DNA amounts averaged roughly 3 ug. Study-level findings and limits: Between patients and controls, approximately 29 CD8+ CDR3 sequences were found in common. Controls did not differ significantly from patients in CD8+ Simpson's diversity.

There are a few counts of this clonotype. Its specificity is unknown. Template material for TCR beta VDJ and CDR3 profiling consisted of genomic DNA. TCRdb re-called the reads through MiXCR, storing one row per CDR3 protein. This sample has roughly 500,000 distinct CDR3 sequences, with roughly 34% found just once. The sequenced patients had an expansion of CD8+CD57+ cells seen by flow cytometry. In all patients, the disease was severe acquired aplastic anemia. There are 16 residues in the CDR3. Germline CDR1 and CDR2: SGHAT and FQNNGV. The junction had 10 bases not matched to a gene; V was cut back by 5 bases and J by 0 bases.

Material: sorted CD4+, CD8+, or CD8+CD57+ T cells (not recorded which) from PBMCs. This chain uses TRBV11-2 with TRBJ2-7; 7 bases map to TRBD2. The receptor comes from a human donor with aplastic anemia. CDR3 nucleotide sequence: TGTGCCAGCAGCGCCTTCTCTAGCGGATTCTCCTACGAGCAGTACTTC. It is translated as CASSAFSSGFSYEQYF.